These T cell receptor beta chains were read from a single sample in a study of blood T cell repertoires in COVID-19. Sequenced by immunoSEQ multiplex PCR; TCRdb stores in-frame clones only, minus some. The sample has hundreds of thousands of clones; roughly 85% are singletons. The sample taken for sequencing was peripheral blood. All receptors come from a woman younger than 45 with active or convalescent COVID-19. CDR3s include the opening cysteine and the closing phenylalanine or tryptophan. D genes are given only for firm matches. For some rows the clone size is stated as once, few or many, or as a class when expanded; others skip it.

. TRBJ2-7 TRBV2 TRBD1 TGTGCCAGCAGCGTCGGACAGGGGTACGAGCAGTACTTC CASSVGQGYEQYF
once TRBJ1-1 TRBV10-2 . TGCGCCAGCAGTGATACGGACAGAAATGAAGCTTTCTTT CASSDTDRNEAFF
few TRBJ1-3 TRBV10-3 . TGTGCCATCAGTGATTGGGTGGACAACTCTGGAAACACCATATATTTT CAISDWVDNSGNTIYF
. TRBJ1-1 TRBV3-1/TRBV3-2 . TGTGCCAGCAGCGAGATCCCGAACACTGAAGCTTTCTTT CASSEIPNTEAFF
. TRBJ1-2 TRBV15 . TGTGCCACCAGCAGAGATAGGGGGAACTATGGCTACACCTTC CATSRDRGNYGYTF
. TRBJ2-1 TRBV19 TRBD1 TGTGCCAGTAGCCTCCGGGACAGTGAATACAATGAGCAGTTCTTC CASSLRDSEYNEQFF
. TRBJ1-2 TRBV18 . TGTGCCAGCTCACCGCGGCAGGGCGATGGCTACACCTTC CASSPRQGDGYTF
. TRBJ1-2 TRBV5-6 TRBD1 TGTGCCAGCAGCTTGGGAGGGGGCGCCTATGGCTACACCTTC CASSLGGGAYGYTF
. TRBJ1-1 TRBV6-6 . TGTGCCAGCAATTCGGACGGGAACCCGAACACTGAAGCTTTCTTT CASNSDGNPNTEAFF
. TRBJ2-7 TRBV10-3 . TGTGCCATCAAGTGGGACATACCGACCGAGCAGTACTTC CAIKWDIPTEQYF
. TRBJ2-2 TRBV5-1 . TGCGCCAGCAGCTCCCCCATTCCTAGTAACACCGGGGAGCTGTTTTTT CASSSPIPSNTGELFF
. TRBJ1-1 TRBV5-1 TRBD1 TGCGCCAGCAGCTTGGGATCGGGGACAGGGTCGACGAACACTGAAGCTTTCTTT CASSLGSGTGSTNTEAFF
. TRBJ2-7 TRBV14 . TGTGCCAGCAGCCAAGTTTTGGAGACTAGACCTCACGAGCAGTACTTC CASSQVLETRPHEQYF
. TRBJ2-3 TRBV3-1/TRBV3-2 . TGTGCCAGCAGCCAAGGAGGTAACACAGATACGCAGTATTTT CASSQGGNTDTQYF
. TRBJ2-3 TRBV18 . TGTGCCAGCTCACCCCTAGGCCGGGGCACAGATACGCAGTATTTT CASSPLGRGTDTQYF
once TRBJ2-1 TRBV7-9 TRBD2 TGTGCCAGCAGCTTAGCCTCCCTAGCGGGAGTGGGCTCCTACAATGAGCAGTTCTTC CASSLASLAGVGSYNEQFF
. TRBJ1-2 TRBV10-3 TRBD1 TGTGCCATCAGTGCGACAGGGGGAGACTATGGCTACACCTTC CAISATGGDYGYTF
. TRBJ2-4 TRBV19 TRBD1 TGTGCCAGTAGTAGGGACAGGTGGGGCGTCCTAGCCAAAAACATTCAGTACTTC CASSRDRWGVLAKNIQYF
. TRBJ1-1 TRBV11-2 TRBD1 TGTGCCAGCAGCCCGGGACAGGGAGTGAACACTGAAGCTTTCTTT CASSPGQGVNTEAFF
. TRBJ1-1 TRBV12-1 . TGTGCCAGCAGCTCCCGGGAGGACACTGAAGCTTTCTTT CASSSREDTEAFF